The rows below give T cell receptor beta chains drawn from one sample of a study of T cells in Graves' hyperthyroidism and ophthalmopathy. A single record per CDR3 protein comes from TCRdb applying MiXCR to the multiplex PCR reads. The sample records under 400,000 distinct CDR3 sequences, roughly 25% being singletons. The source material was blood. The receptors stem from a man aged 50-60 years with Graves' hyperthyroidism. Each CDR3 is given with its conserved first and last residue. A D gene is named only where the DNA matches it firmly. The size of a clone is reported for some rows only, either as once, few or many, or as a class for expanded clones.

size,V,D,J,length,CDR3,DNA
few,TRBV15,.,TRBJ2-7,13,CATRAGHAYEQYF,TGTGCCACCCGGGCAGGTCACGCCTACGAGCAGTACTTC
few,TRBV29-1,.,TRBJ2-3,11,CSVVGEDTQYF,TGCAGCGTTGTTGGGGAAGATACGCAGTATTTT
many,TRBV28,.,TRBJ2-1,14,CASSLGASRREQFF,TGTGCCAGCAGTTTAGGGGCTAGCCGGCGGGAGCAGTTCTTC
.,TRBV5-1,.,TRBJ2-1,11,CATKSGSEQFF,TGCGCCACCAAGAGTGGAAGTGAGCAGTTCTTC
.,TRBV20-1,.,TRBJ1-2,16,CSARGSGHLGNYGYTF,TGCAGTGCTAGAGGCTCGGGACACTTGGGCAACTATGGCTACACCTTC
.,TRBV29-1,.,TRBJ2-2,14,CSALGADLTGELFF,TGCAGCGCCCTTGGGGCAGATCTCACCGGGGAGCTGTTTTTT
few,TRBV3-1,.,TRBJ2-7,13,CASSLGSPSEQYF,TGTGCCAGCAGCCTGGGGTCCCCATCCGAGCAGTACTTC
few,TRBV6-2/TRBV6-3,.,TRBJ2-5,14,CASSYGRIQETQYF,TGTGCCAGCAGTTACGGGCGGATTCAAGAGACCCAGTACTTC
.,TRBV2,TRBD1,TRBJ1-4,13,CASSGTGNEKLFF,TGTGCCAGCAGCGGGACAGGGAATGAAAAACTGTTTTTT
.,TRBV3-1,.,TRBJ1-5,14,CASSQGGGHQPQHF,TGTGCCAGCAGCCAAGGTGGGGGGCATCAGCCCCAGCATTTT
.,TRBV2,TRBD1,TRBJ1-4,17,CASTNRGARGVGEKLFF,TGTGCCAGCACCAACCGGGGGGCCAGGGGGGTTGGTGAAAAACTGTTTTTT
.,TRBV6-1,TRBD1,TRBJ1-2,13,CASREGTGFGYTF,TGTGCCAGCAGGGAGGGGACAGGGTTTGGCTACACCTTC
many,TRBV7-9,.,TRBJ2-1,15,CASSSIARLTNEQFF,TGTGCCAGCAGCTCCATAGCGAGACTGACCAATGAGCAGTTCTTC
many,TRBV28,.,TRBJ2-7,14,CASSLLAGSHEQYF,TGTGCCAGCAGTTTACTGGCAGGGTCCCACGAGCAGTACTTC
few,TRBV18,.,TRBJ1-2,16,CASSAKSVGGVDGYTF,TGTGCCAGCTCAGCAAAATCCGTGGGAGGCGTTGATGGCTACACCTTC
many,TRBV20-1,TRBD2,TRBJ2-1,15,CSAEAGTSGFNEQFF,TGCAGTGCTGAAGCCGGGACTAGCGGATTTAATGAGCAGTTCTTC
few,TRBV28,.,TRBJ1-5,14,CASSLWGFNQPQHF,TGTGCCAGCAGTTTATGGGGATTCAATCAGCCCCAGCATTTT
.,TRBV20-1,.,TRBJ2-7,13,CSARTTSSSEQYF,TGCAGTGCCCGGACTACTTCGTCGTCCGAGCAGTACTTC
.,TRBV12-5,TRBD2,TRBJ2-7,16,CASGLVSGTSAREQYF,TGTGCTAGTGGTTTGGTTTCGGGGACTAGCGCCCGCGAGCAGTACTTC
.,TRBV7-9,.,TRBJ2-5,15,CASSPGDGRKETQYF,TGTGCCAGCAGCCCGGGGGACGGGCGGAAAGAGACCCAGTACTTC
.,TRBV7-9,.,TRBJ2-1,15,CASSLVTGFLYEQFF,TGTGCCAGCAGCTTGGTCACCGGGTTTTTGTATGAGCAGTTCTTC
many,TRBV11-1,.,TRBJ2-7,13,CASSLRQSYEQYF,TGTGCCAGCAGCTTAAGACAGTCCTACGAGCAGTACTTC
.,TRBV28,.,TRBJ1-2,13,CASSLGRENGYTF,TGTGCCAGCAGTTTAGGCAGGGAAAATGGCTACACCTTC
.,TRBV7-6,.,TRBJ2-7,12,CASAEALYEQYF,TGTGCCAGCGCGGAGGCGCTGTACGAGCAGTACTTC
.,TRBV30,TRBD2,TRBJ2-3,14,CAWIRSGRADTQYF,TGTGCCTGGATTCGTAGCGGGAGAGCAGATACGCAGTATTTT
.,TRBV12-5,TRBD1,TRBJ2-5,15,CASDPGQGPPETQYF,TGTGCTAGTGACCCAGGACAGGGGCCGCCAGAGACCCAGTACTTC
.,TRBV27,TRBD2,TRBJ2-5,17,CASSSRLAGGQVQTQYF,TGTGCCAGCAGTTCCAGACTAGCGGGAGGCCAGGTACAGACCCAGTACTTC
many,TRBV20-1,TRBD2,TRBJ2-1,17,CSARDLGGLAVNNEQFF,TGCAGTGCTAGAGATCTAGGTGGACTAGCGGTTAACAATGAGCAGTTCTTC
few,TRBV27,TRBD1,TRBJ1-1,14,CASRRQGGSTEAFF,TGTGCCAGCAGGCGACAGGGAGGAAGCACTGAAGCTTTCTTT
.,TRBV6-1,.,TRBJ2-1,12,CASSEPVHEQFF,TGTGCCAGCAGTGAACCTGTACATGAGCAGTTCTTC
few,TRBV7-9,.,TRBJ2-1,10,CASAHNEQFF,TGTGCCTCAGCTCACAATGAGCAGTTCTTC
many,TRBV7-3,.,TRBJ2-7,13,CASSFTGSYEQYF,TGTGCCAGCAGCTTTACCGGGTCCTACGAGCAGTACTTC
.,TRBV7-3,.,TRBJ2-3,16,CASSSPGQGSFVTQYF,TGTGCCAGCAGCTCACCCGGCCAGGGGAGTTTTGTTACGCAGTATTTT
.,TRBV10-3,.,TRBJ1-5,13,CAISNQEDQPQHF,TGTGCCATCAGTAACCAGGAGGATCAGCCCCAGCATTTT
.,TRBV7-9,.,TRBJ2-1,12,CASSIRDNEQFF,TGTGCCAGCAGCATACGAGACAATGAGCAGTTCTTC
few,TRBV5-1,TRBD1,TRBJ1-4,15,CASRLQGAPNEKLFF,TGCGCCAGCAGACTTCAGGGGGCGCCTAATGAAAAACTGTTTTTT
few,TRBV19,TRBD2,TRBJ2-1,13,CASTRTSGNEQFF,TGTGCCAGTACCAGGACTAGCGGGAATGAGCAGTTCTTC
few,TRBV7-9,.,TRBJ2-5,14,CASSLDLQGETQYF,TGTGCCAGCAGCTTAGACTTGCAGGGGGAGACCCAGTACTTC
.,TRBV7-9,.,TRBJ2-1,13,CASSLDSNNEQFF,TGTGCCAGCAGCCTCGACAGTAACAATGAGCAGTTCTTC
.,TRBV9,.,TRBJ2-1,16,CASSVGPGATYNEQFF,TGTGCCAGCAGCGTAGGCCCGGGAGCTACCTACAATGAGCAGTTCTTC
.,TRBV12-3/TRBV12-4,.,TRBJ2-3,16,CASSFPGVGFPDTQYF,TGTGCCAGCAGTTTTCCGGGAGTAGGGTTCCCCGATACGCAGTATTTT
.,TRBV7-9,TRBD2,TRBJ2-1,14,CASSLGSGRNEQFF,TGTGCCAGCAGCTTAGGAAGCGGGAGAAATGAGCAGTTCTTC
.,TRBV18,TRBD1,TRBJ1-1,15,CASSPPIAGGTEAFF,TGTGCCAGCTCACCACCTATTGCAGGGGGAACTGAAGCTTTCTTT
.,TRBV7-7,TRBD2,TRBJ2-3,14,CASSLAGRGDTQYF,TGTGCTAGCAGCTTAGCCGGGAGGGGAGATACGCAGTATTTT
.,TRBV11-2,TRBD2,TRBJ2-1,19,CASSPLSTGTSGRENEQFF,TGTGCCAGCAGCCCTCTTTCCACCGGGACTAGCGGGAGAGAAAATGAGCAGTTCTTC
.,TRBV3-1,.,TRBJ2-2,13,CASSQLRGWELFF,TGTGCCAGCAGCCAACTTCGGGGGTGGGAGCTGTTTTTT
few,TRBV19,.,TRBJ1-1,14,CASSIADLNTEAFF,TGTGCCAGTAGTATAGCCGATCTGAACACTGAAGCTTTCTTT
few,TRBV7-9,TRBD1,TRBJ1-1,12,CASSAGTAGAFF,TGTGCCAGCAGCGCCGGGACAGCCGGAGCTTTCTTT
few,TRBV19,TRBD1,TRBJ1-1,13,CASVNRGQTEAFF,TGTGCCAGTGTCAACAGGGGGCAAACTGAAGCTTTCTTT
.,TRBV24-1,.,TRBJ2-3,17,CATSDPTGGGFTDTQYF,TGTGCCACCAGTGACCCTACGGGCGGGGGCTTCACAGATACGCAGTATTTT
.,TRBV7-8,.,TRBJ2-3,15,CASTLTRRSTDTQYF,TGTGCCAGTACCCTGACTCGTAGAAGCACAGATACGCAGTATTTT
few,TRBV6-1,.,TRBJ2-2,14,CASSELGGTGELFF,TGTGCCAGCAGTGAATTGGGAGGCACCGGGGAGCTGTTTTTT
.,TRBV10-3,.,TRBJ2-1,14,CAISESTNYNEQFF,TGTGCCATCAGTGAGTCGACAAACTACAATGAGCAGTTCTTC
few,TRBV11-2,TRBD2,TRBJ2-7,14,CASSLSGGRNEQYF,TGTGCCAGCAGCTTATCGGGCGGGAGAAACGAGCAGTACTTC
.,TRBV19,.,TRBJ2-2,13,CASTPQGRGELFF,TGTGCCAGTACCCCACAGGGACGCGGGGAGCTGTTTTTT